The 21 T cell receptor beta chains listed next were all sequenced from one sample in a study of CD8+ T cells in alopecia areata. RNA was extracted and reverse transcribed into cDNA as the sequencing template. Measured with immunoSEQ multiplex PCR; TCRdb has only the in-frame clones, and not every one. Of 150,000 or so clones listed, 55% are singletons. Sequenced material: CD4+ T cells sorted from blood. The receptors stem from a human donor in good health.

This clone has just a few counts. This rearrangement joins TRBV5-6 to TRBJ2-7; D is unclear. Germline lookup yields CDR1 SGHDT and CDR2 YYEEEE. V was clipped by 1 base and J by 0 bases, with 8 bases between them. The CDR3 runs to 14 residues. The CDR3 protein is CASSLTPVSYEQYF. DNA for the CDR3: TGTGCCAGCAGCTTGACCCCCGTCTCCTACGAGCAGTACTTC.

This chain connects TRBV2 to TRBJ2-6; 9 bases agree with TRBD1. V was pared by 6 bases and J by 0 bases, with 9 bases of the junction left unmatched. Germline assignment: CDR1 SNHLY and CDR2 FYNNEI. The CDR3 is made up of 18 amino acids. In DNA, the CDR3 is TGTGCCAGCAGCGAACCGGACAGGGGAAGCTCTGGGGCCAACGTCCTGACTTTC. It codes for CASSEPDRGSSGANVLTF. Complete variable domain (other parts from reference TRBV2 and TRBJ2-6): EPEVTQTPSHQVTQMGQEVILRCVPISNHLYFYWYRQILGQKVEFLVSFYNNEISEKSEIFDDQFSVERPDGSNFTLKIRSTKLEDSAMYFCASSEPDRGSSGANVLTFGAGSRLTVL.

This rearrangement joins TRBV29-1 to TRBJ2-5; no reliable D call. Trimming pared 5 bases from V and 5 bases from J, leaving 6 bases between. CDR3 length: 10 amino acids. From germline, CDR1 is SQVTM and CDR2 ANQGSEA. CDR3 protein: CSVFPETQYF. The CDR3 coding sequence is TGCAGCGTTTTTCCGGAGACCCAGTACTTC.

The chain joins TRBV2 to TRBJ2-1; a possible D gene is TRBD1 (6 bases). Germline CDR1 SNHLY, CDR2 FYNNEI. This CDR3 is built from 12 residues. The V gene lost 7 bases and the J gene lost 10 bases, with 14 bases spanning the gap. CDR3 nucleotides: TGTGCCAGCACCCCCCCGAGGGGGGAGCAGTTCTTC. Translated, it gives CASTPPRGEQFF.

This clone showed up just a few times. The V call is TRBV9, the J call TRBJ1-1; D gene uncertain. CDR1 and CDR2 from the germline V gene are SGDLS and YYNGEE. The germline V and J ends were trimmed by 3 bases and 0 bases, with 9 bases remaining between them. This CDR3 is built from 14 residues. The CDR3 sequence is CASSAKWMNTEAFF. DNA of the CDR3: TGTGCCAGCAGCGCCAAATGGATGAACACTGAAGCTTTCTTT.

CDR3 protein: CASSLAGIADTQYF. The CDR3 DNA is TGCGCCAGCAGCCTGGCCGGGATTGCAGATACGCAGTATTTT. The rearrangement joins TRBV5-1 to TRBJ2-3, with a tentative D call TRBD2 (5 bases). The CDR3 has 14 amino acids. Trimming removed 4 bases at V and 4 bases at J, with 13 bases between. Germline V gene data show CDR1 as SGHRS and CDR2 as YFSETQ.

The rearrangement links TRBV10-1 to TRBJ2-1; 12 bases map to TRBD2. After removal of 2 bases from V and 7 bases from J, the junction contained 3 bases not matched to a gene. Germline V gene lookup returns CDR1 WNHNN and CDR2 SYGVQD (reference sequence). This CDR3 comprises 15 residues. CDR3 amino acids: CASSERLAGANEQFF. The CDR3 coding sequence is TGCGCCAGCAGTGAGAGACTAGCGGGAGCAAATGAGCAGTTCTTC.

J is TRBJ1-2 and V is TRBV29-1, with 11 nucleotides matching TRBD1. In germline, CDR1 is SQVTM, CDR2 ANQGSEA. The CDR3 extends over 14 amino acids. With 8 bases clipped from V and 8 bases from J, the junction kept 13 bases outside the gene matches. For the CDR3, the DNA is TGCAGCTCCCGCCGAGGGACAGGGGGGGGAGGCTACACCTTC. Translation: CSSRRGTGGGGYTF.

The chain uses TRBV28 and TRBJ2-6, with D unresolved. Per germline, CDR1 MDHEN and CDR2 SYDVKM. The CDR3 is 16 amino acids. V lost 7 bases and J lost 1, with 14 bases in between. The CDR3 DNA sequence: TGTGCCAGCACCTCCCCCGTCGGGTCTGGGGCCAACGTCCTGACTTTC. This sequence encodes CASTSPVGSGANVLTF.

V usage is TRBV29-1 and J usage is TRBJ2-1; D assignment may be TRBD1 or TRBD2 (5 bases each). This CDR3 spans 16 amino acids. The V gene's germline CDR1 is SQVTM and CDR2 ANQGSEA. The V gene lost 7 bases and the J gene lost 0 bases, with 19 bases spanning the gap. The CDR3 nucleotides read TGCAGCGCGGGTTCCCCTCCTGGGGGCTCCTACAATGAGCAGTTCTTC. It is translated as CSAGSPPGGSYNEQFF.

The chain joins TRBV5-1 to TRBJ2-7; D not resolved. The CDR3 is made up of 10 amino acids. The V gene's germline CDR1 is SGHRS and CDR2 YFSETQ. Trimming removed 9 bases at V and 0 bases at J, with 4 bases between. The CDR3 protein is CAIGSYEQYF. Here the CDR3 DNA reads TGCGCCATCGGCTCCTACGAGCAGTACTTC.

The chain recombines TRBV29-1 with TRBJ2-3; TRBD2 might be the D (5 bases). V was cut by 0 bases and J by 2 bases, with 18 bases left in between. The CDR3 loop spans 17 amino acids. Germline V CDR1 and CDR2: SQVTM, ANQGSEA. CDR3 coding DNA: TGCAGCGTTGAAGATAACGGCGCGGGTTGGAACACAGATACGCAGTATTTT. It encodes CSVEDNGAGWNTDTQYF.

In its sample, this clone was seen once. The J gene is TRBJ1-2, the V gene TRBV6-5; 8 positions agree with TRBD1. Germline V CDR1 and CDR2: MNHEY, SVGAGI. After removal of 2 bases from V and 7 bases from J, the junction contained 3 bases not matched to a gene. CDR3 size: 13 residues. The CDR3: CASSYRTGIGYTF. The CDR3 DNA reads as TGTGCCAGCAGTTACCGGACAGGGATTGGCTACACCTTC.

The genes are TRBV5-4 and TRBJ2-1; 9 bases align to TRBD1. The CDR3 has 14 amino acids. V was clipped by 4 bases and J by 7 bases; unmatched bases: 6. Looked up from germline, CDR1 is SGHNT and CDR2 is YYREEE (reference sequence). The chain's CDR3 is CASSTGQGRNEQFF. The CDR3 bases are TGTGCCAGCAGCACGGGACAGGGAAGGAATGAGCAGTTCTTC.

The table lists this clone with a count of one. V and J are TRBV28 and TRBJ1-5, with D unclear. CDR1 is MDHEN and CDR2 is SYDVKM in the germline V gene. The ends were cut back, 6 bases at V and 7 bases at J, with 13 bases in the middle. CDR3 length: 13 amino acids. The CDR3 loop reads CASSPDILQPQHF. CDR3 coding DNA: TGTGCCAGCAGCCCCGACATTCTCCAGCCCCAGCATTTT. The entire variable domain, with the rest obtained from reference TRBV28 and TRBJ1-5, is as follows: DVKVTQSSRYLVKRTGEKVFLECVQDMDHENMFWYRQDPGLGLRLIYFSYDVKMKEKGDIPEGYSVSREKKERFSLILESASTNQTSMYLCASSPDILQPQHFGDGTRLSIL.

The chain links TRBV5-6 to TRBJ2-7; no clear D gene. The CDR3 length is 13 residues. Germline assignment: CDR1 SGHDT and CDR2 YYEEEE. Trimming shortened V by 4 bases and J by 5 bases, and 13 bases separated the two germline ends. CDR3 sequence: CASSVDLGNEQYF. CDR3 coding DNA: TGTGCCAGCAGCGTGGACCTAGGGAACGAGCAGTACTTC.

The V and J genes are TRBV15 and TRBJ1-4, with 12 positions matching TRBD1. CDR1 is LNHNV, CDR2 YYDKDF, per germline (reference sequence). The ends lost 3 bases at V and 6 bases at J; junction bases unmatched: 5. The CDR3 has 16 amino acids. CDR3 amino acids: CATSRGTGGFDEKLFF. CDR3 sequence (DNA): TGTGCCACCAGCAGGGGGACAGGGGGCTTCGATGAAAAACTGTTTTTT. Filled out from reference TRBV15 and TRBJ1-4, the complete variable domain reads DAMVIQNPRYQVTQFGKPVTLSCSQTLNHNVMYWYQQKSSQAPKLLFHYYDKDFNNEADTPDNFQSRRPNTSFCFLDIRSPGLGDTAMYLCATSRGTGGFDEKLFFGSGTQLSVL.

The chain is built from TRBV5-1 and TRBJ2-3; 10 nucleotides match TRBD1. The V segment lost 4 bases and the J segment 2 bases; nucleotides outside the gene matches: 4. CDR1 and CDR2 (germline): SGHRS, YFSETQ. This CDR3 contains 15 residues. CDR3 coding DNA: TGCGCCAGCAGCGCACGACAGGGGGCCACAGATACGCAGTATTTT. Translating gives CASSARQGATDTQYF.

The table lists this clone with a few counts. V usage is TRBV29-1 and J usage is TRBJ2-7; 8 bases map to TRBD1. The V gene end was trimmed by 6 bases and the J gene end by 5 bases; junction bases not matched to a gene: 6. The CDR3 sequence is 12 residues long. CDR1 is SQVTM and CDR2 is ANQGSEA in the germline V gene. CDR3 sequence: CSVGTGGNEQYF. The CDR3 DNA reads TGCAGCGTAGGGACAGGAGGCAACGAGCAGTACTTC.

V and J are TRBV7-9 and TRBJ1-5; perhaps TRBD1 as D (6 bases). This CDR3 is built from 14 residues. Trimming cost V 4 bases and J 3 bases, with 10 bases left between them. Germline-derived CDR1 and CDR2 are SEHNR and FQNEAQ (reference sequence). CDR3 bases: TGTGCCAGCAGCTCCGGACAGTACAATCAGCCCCAGCATTTT. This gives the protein CASSSGQYNQPQHF. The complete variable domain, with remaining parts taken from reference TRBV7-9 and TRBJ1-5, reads DTGVSQNPRHKITKRGQNVTFRCDPISEHNRLYWYRQTLGQGPEFLTYFQNEAQLEKSRLLSDRFSAERPKGSFSTLEIQRTEQGDSAMYLCASSSGQYNQPQHFGDGTRLSIL.

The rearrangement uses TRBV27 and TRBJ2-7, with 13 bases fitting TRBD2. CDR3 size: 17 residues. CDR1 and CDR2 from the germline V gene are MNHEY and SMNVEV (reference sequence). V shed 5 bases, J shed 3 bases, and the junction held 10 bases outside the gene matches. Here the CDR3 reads CASSPTKGLAGNYEQYF. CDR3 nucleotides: TGTGCCAGCAGTCCAACCAAGGGACTAGCGGGAAACTACGAGCAGTACTTC.